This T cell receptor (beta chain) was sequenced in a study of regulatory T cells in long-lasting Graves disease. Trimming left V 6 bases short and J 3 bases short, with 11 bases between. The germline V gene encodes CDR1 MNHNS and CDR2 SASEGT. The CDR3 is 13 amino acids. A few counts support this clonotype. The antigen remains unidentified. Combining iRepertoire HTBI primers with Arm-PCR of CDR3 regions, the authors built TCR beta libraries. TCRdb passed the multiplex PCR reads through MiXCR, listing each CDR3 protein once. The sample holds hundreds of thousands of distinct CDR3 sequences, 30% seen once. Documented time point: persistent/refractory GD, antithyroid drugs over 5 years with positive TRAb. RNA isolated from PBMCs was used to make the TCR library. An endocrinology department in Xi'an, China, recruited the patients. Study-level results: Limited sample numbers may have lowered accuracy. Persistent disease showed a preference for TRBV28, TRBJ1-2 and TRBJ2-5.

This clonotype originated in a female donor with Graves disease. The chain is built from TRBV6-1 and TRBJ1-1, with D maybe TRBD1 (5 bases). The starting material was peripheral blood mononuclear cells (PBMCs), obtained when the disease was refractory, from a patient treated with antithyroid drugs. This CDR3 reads CASSQGLHTEAFF. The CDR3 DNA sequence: TGTGCCAGCAGCCAGGGACTCCACACTGAAGCTTTCTTT.